The present entry profiles one T cell receptor beta chain with its context. What it recognizes is unknown. Produced via immunoSEQ multiplex PCR; TCRdb's table is partial and in-frame only. Of around 50,000 clones in the sample, 86% are singletons; the top ten hold roughly 5.1%. The sample comes from a study of T cells in localized non-small cell lung cancer. General study findings and limits: The greatest T cell clonality was found in uninvolved adjacent lung (higher than in tumor). There were a median around 53 of the top 100 tumor clones appearing in adjacent lung. Only one tumor region was sequenced, so heterogeneity remains possible.

Germline V gene sequence: CDR1 SGHRS, CDR2 YFSETQ. The V end was cut by 0 bases, the J end by 1 base, with 7 bases between. The CDR3 sequence is 14 residues long. This clonotype was obtained from a woman aged 40 to 75 with stage I lung adenocarcinoma. The genes are TRBV5-1 and TRBJ1-1; no clear D. The sample was peripheral blood, taken before any cancer treatment. CDR3 region: CASSLAGGNTEAFF. In DNA, the CDR3 is TGCGCCAGCAGCTTGGCAGGTGGGAACACTGAAGCTTTCTTT.